The 3 T cell receptor beta chains listed next were all sequenced from one sample in a study of blood T cell repertoires in COVID-19. This table comes from immunoSEQ multiplex PCR, and its TCRdb copy is limited to in-frame clones, with some not included. The sample consists of some 95,000 clones, about 86% of them appearing once. Sequenced: peripheral blood. The receptor set was obtained from an elderly man with active or convalescent COVID-19.

The V gene is TRBV5-4, the J gene TRBJ2-1; D gene uncertain. V dropped 0 bases and J dropped 5 bases, with 9 bases sitting between them. CDR3 length: 14 amino acids. Germline CDR1 is SGHNT and CDR2 is YYREEE (reference sequence). The CDR3 coding sequence is TGTGCCAGCAGCTTGGATCGGAGAAACAATGAGCAGTTCTTC. Amino acids: CASSLDRRNNEQFF.

The genes are TRBV7-9 and TRBJ2-7; D may be TRBD1 (7 bases). Germline lookup yields CDR1 SEHNR and CDR2 FQNEAQ (reference sequence). The CDR3 loop spans 17 amino acids. The V gene lost 5 bases and the J gene lost 1 base, with 21 bases spanning the gap. As DNA, the CDR3 is TGTGCCAGCAGCCGCTTAGGAGGGGACAGATCTTCCTACGAGCAGTACTTC. This codes for CASSRLGGDRSSYEQYF. The full variable domain, its missing parts supplied by reference TRBV7-9 and TRBJ2-7, is DTGVSQNPRHKITKRGQNVTFRCDPISEHNRLYWYRQTLGQGPEFLTYFQNEAQLEKSRLLSDRFSAERPKGSFSTLEIQRTEQGDSAMYLCASSRLGGDRSSYEQYFGPGTRLTVT.

The chain couples TRBV4-2 to TRBJ1-2, with D tentatively TRBD1 (5 bases). Between the trimmed V and J ends, which lost 0 bases and 7 bases, there was a span of 21 bases. CDR1 and CDR2 (germline): LGHNA, YNFKEQ. This CDR3 spans 17 amino acids. CDR3 sequence: CASSQDYGSPFGGGYTF. The CDR3 nucleotides read TGTGCCAGCAGCCAAGATTACGGGAGCCCATTCGGGGGTGGCTACACCTTC.